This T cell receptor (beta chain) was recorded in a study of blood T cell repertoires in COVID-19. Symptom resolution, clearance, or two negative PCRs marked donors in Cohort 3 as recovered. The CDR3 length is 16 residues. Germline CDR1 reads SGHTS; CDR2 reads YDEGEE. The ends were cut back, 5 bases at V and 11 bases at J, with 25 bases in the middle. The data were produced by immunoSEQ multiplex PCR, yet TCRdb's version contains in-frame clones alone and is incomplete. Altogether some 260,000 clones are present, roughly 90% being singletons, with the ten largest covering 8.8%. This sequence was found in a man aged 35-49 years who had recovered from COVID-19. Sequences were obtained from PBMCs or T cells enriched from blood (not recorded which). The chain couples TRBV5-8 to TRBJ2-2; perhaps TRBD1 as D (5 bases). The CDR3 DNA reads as TGTGCCAGCAGTCGATGGCCGAAGGGGCGGATCCGAGAGCTGTTTTTT. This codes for CASSRWPKGRIRELFF.